This T cell receptor (beta chain) appears in the sequencing data of a study of T cell repertoires in cytomegalovirus infection. MiXCR, applied by TCRdb to the reads, yields one record per CDR3 protein. The table shows about 260,000 distinct CDR3 sequences, with about 13% occurring only once. At least ten counts were recorded for this clonotype. The CDR3 is 18 residues long. The germline CDR1 and CDR2 sequences are MDHEN and SYDVKM. Between the trimmed V and J ends, which lost 3 bases and 0 bases, there was a span of 20 bases. V usage is TRBV28 and J usage is TRBJ1-1; no clear D gene. The TCR comes from a human donor in good health (CMV status not recorded). Some clones in this sample may be carry-over from other donors' samples. The specimen sequenced was PBMCs. The CDR3 spells CASSLLPFTSLMNTEAFF. The CDR3 coding sequence is TGTGCCAGCAGTTTGCTGCCGTTCACGTCCCTAATGAACACTGAAGCTTTCTTT.